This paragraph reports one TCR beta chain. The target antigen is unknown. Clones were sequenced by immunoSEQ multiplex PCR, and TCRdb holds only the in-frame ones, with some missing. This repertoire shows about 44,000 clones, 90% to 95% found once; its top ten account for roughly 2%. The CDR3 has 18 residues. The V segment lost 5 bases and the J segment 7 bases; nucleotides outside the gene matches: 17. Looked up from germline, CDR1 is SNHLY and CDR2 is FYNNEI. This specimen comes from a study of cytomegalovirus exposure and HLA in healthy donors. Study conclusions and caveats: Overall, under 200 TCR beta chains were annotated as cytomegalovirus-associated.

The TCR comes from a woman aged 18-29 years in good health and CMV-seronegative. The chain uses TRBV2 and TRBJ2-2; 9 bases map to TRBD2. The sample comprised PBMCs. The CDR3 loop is CASSKRETGTSFGGELFF. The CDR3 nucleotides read TGTGCCAGCAGTAAAAGGGAGACCGGGACTAGCTTTGGCGGGGAGCTGTTTTTT.